The entry below gives a single T cell receptor (beta chain) sequence along with its context. Data came from immunoSEQ multiplex PCR; TCRdb stores just in-frame clones and leaves some out. The table lists over 40,000 clones, roughly 90% of them singletons, with about 2.6% in the top ten. This CDR3 has 15 residues. The sample is drawn from a study of T cells in localized non-small cell lung cancer. The rearrangement uses TRBV21-1 and TRBJ2-3; the D call TRBD2 from the table was never checked on the DNA. TRBV21-1 is labeled a pseudogene. This TCR derives from a female donor over 55 with stage I squamous cell lung carcinoma. The material was peripheral blood, obtained before any cancer treatment. The CDR3 DNA is TGTGCCAGCGGGACTAGCGGGTTTAGCACAGATACGCAGTATTTT. It yields the protein CASGTSGFSTDTQYF.